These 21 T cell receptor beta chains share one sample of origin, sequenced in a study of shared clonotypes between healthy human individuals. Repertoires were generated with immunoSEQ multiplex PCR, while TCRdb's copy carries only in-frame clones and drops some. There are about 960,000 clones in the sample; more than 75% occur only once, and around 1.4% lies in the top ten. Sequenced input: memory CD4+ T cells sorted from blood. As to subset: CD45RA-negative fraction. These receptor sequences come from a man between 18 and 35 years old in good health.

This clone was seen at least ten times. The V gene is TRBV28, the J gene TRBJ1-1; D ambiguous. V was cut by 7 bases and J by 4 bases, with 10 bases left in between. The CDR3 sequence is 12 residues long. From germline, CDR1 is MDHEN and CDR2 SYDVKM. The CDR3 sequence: CASIGRRTEAFF. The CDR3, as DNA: TGTGCCAGCATTGGAAGGCGCACTGAAGCTTTCTTT.

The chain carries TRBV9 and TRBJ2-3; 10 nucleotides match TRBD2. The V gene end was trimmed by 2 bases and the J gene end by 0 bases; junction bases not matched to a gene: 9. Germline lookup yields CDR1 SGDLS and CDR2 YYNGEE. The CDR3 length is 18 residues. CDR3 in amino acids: CASSVSSGSIGSTDTQYF. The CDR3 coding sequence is TGTGCCAGCAGCGTTTCTAGCGGGAGTATTGGGAGCACAGATACGCAGTATTTT. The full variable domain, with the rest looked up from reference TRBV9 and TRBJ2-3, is DSGVTQTPKHLITATGQRVTLRCSPRSGDLSVYWYQQSLDQGLQFLIQYYNGEERAKGNILERFSAQQFPDLHSELNLSSLELGDSALYFCASSVSSGSIGSTDTQYFGPGTRLTVL.

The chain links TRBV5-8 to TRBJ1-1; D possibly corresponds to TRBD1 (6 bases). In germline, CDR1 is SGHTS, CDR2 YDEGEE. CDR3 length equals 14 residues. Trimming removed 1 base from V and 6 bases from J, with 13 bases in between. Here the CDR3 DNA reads TGTGCCAGCAGCTTGAGGGGAAACAGGGCTGAAGCTTTCTTT. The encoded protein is CASSLRGNRAEAFF.

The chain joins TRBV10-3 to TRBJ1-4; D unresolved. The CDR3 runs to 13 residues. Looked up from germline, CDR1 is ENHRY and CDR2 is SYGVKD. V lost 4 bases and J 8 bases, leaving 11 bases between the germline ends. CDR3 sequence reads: CAISAGVREKLFF. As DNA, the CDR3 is TGTGCCATCAGTGCCGGGGTCCGAGAAAAACTGTTTTTT.

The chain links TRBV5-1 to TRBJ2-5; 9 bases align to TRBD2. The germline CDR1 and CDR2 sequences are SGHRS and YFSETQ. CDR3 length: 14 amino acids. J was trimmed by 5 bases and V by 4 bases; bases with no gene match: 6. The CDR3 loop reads CASSAGGPRETQYF. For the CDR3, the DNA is TGCGCCAGCAGCGCGGGGGGGCCGAGGGAGACCCAGTACTTC.

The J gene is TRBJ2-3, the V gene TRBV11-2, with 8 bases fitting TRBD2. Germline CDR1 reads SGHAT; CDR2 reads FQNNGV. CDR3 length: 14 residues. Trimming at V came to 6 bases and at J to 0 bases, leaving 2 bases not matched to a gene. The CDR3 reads CASRLAASTDTQYF. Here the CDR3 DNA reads TGTGCCAGCAGACTAGCGGCTAGCACAGATACGCAGTATTTT.

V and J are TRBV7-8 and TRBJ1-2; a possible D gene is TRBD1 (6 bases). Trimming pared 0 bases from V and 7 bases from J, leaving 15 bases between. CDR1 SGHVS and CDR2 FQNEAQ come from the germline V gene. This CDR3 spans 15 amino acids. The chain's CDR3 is CASSLAVRGAGGYTF. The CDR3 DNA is TGTGCCAGCAGCTTAGCGGTGCGGGGGGCGGGTGGCTACACCTTC.

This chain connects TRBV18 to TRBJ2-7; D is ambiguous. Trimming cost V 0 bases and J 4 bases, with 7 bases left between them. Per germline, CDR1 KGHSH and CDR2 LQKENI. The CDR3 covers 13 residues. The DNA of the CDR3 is TGTGCCAGCTCACCACCCTTGCAATACGAGCAGTACTTC. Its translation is CASSPPLQYEQYF.

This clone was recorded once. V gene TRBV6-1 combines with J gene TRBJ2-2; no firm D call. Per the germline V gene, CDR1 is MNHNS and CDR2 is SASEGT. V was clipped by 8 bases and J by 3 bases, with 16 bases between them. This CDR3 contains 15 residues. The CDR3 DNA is TGTGCCAGCCTAAAAAGACTGACCCACACCGGGGAGCTGTTTTTT. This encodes CASLKRLTHTGELFF.

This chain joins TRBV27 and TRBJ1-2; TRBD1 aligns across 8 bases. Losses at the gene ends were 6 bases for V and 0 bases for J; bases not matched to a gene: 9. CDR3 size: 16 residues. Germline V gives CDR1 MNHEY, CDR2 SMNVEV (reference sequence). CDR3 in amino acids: CASRPGQGDPNYGYTF. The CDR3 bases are TGTGCCAGCAGACCAGGACAGGGAGACCCTAACTATGGCTACACCTTC.

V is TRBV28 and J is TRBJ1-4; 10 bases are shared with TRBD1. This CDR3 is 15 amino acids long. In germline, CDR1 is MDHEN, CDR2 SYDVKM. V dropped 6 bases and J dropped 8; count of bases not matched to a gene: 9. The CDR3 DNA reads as TGTGCCAGCAGGAATCGGGACAGGGGAGGGGAAAAACTGTTTTTT. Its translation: CASRNRDRGGEKLFF.

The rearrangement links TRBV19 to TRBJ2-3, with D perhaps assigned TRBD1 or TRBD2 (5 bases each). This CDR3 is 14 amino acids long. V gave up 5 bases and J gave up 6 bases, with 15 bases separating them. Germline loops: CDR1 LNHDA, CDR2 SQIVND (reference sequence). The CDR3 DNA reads TGTGCCAGTAGTCGGGACCAGCGATGGGATACGCAGTATTTT. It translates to CASSRDQRWDTQYF. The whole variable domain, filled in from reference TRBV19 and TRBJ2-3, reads DGGITQSPKYLFRKEGQNVTLSCEQNLNHDAMYWYRQDPGQGLRLIYYSQIVNDFQKGDIAEGYSVSREKKESFPLTVTSAQKNPTAFYLCASSRDQRWDTQYFGPGTRLTVL.

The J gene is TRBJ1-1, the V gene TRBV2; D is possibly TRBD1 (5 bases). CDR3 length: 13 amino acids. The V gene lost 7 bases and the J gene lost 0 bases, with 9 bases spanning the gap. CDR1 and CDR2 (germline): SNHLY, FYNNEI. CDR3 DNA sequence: TGTGCCAGCAAGACAGACGTGAACACTGAAGCTTTCTTT. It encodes CASKTDVNTEAFF.

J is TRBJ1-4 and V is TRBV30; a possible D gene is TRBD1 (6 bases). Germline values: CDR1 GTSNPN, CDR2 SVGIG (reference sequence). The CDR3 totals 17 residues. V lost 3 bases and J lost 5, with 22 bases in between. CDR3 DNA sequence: TGTGCCTGGAGCCGCGCGGGGGACACCCTTCGGAATGAAAAACTGTTTTTT. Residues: CAWSRAGDTLRNEKLFF.

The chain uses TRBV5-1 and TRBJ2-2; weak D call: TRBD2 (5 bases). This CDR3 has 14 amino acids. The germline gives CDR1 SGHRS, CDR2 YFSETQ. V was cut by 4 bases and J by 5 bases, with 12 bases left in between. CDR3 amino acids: CASSPGLSTGELFF. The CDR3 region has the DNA TGCGCCAGCAGCCCTGGACTCTCGACCGGGGAGCTGTTTTTT.

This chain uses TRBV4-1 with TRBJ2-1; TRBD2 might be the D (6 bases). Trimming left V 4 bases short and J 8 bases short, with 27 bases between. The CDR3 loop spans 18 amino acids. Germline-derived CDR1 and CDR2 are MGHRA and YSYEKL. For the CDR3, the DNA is TGCGCCAGCAGCCCCCGGGACTTGGATACTTCGGCGCGCGATGAGCAGTTCTTC. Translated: CASSPRDLDTSARDEQFF.

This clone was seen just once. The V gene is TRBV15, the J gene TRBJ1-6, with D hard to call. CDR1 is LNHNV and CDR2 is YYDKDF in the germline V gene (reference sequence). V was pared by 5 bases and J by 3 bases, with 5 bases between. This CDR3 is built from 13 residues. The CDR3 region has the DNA TGTGCCACCAGCGGTCTCTATAATTCACCCCTCCACTTT. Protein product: CATSGLYNSPLHF. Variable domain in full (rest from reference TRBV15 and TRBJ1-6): DAMVIQNPRYQVTQFGKPVTLSCSQTLNHNVMYWYQQKSSQAPKLLFHYYDKDFNNEADTPDNFQSRRPNTSFCFLDIRSPGLGDTAMYLCATSGLYNSPLHFGNGTRLTVT.

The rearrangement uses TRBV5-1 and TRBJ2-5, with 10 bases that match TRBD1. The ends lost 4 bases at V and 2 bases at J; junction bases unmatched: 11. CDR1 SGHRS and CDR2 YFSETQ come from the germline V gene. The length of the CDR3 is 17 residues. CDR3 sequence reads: CASSLRSDRGWQETQYF. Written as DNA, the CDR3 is TGCGCCAGCAGCCTCCGTTCGGACAGGGGGTGGCAAGAGACCCAGTACTTC.

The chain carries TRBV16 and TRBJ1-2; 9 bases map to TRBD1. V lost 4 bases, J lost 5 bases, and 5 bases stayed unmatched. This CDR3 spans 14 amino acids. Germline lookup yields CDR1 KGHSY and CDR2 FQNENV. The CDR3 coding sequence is TGTGCCAGCAGCCGAGACAGGGGGGGATATGGCTACACCTTC. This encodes CASSRDRGGYGYTF.

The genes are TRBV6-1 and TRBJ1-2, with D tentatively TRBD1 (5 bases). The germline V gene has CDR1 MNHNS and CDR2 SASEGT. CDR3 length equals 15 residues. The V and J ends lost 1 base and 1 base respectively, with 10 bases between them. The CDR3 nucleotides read TGTGCCAGCAGTGAAGGATATGGGGGTAACTATGGCTACACCTTC. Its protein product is CASSEGYGGNYGYTF.

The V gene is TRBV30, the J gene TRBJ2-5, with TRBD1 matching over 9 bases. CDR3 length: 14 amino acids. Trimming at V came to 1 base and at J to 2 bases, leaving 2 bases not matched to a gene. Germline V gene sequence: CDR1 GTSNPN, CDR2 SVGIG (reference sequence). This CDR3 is CAWSAGQGQETQYF. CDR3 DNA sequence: TGTGCCTGGAGTGCCGGACAGGGGCAAGAGACCCAGTACTTC. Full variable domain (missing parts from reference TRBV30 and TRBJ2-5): SQTIHQWPATLVQPVGSPLSLECTVEGTSNPNLYWYRQAAGRGLQLLFYSVGIGQISSEVPQNLSASRPQDRQFILSSKKLLLSDSGFYLCAWSAGQGQETQYFGPGTRLLVL.